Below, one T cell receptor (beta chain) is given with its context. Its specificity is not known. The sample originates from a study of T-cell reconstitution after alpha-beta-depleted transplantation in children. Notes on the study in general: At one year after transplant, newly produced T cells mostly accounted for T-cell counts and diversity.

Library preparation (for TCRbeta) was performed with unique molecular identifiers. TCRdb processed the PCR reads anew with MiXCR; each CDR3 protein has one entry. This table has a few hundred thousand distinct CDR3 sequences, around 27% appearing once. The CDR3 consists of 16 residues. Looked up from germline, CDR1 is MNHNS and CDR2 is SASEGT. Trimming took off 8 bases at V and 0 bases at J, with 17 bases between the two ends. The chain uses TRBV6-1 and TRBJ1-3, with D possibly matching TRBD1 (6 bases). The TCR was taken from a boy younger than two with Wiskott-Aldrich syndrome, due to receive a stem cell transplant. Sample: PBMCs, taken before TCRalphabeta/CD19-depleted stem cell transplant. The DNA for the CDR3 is TGTGCCAGCCGCCTGACGGGAGGGGGCTCTGGAAACACCATATATTTT. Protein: CASRLTGGGSGNTIYF.